There are a few counts of the clone carrying this T cell receptor beta chain. Its antigen is as yet unknown. Expressed TCRB transcripts were sequenced because the isolated RNA had all been reverse transcribed beforehand. Around 3.57 million reads was the average for naive, central memory and regulatory T cell samples. Measured with immunoSEQ multiplex PCR; TCRdb has only the in-frame clones, and not every one. Among approximately 300,000 clones, roughly 9.6% were seen once, and the ten largest hold roughly 0.014%. The CDR3 covers 16 residues. With 0 bases removed from V and 0 bases from J, the gap between germline ends came to 6 bases. The germline V gene has CDR1 MNHEY and CDR2 SVGAGI. This sample was included in a study of beta chain features in type 1 diabetes. Study-level points and caveats: More deletions and fewer insertions at VDJ junctions were found in patients with type 1 diabetes. Shorter templates might be favored by PCR, equally in patients and controls.

It was via CD45RO/CCR7/CD25/CD127/CD95/CD27 that CD4+ naive, central memory, regulatory and stem cell-like memory cells were sorted. Sequenced material: naive CD4+ T cells from blood. This chain links TRBV6-5 with TRBJ2-6; no clear D gene. This sequence originates from a woman under 40 in good health. The CDR3 here is CASSYSPDSGANVLTF. DNA for the CDR3: TGTGCCAGCAGTTACTCTCCAGACTCTGGGGCCAACGTCCTGACTTTC.